This TCR beta chain was documented in a study of blood T cell repertoires in COVID-19. Overall study: Sources were T cells, B-cell-depleted T cells, or PBMCs; the material itself was cDNA or gDNA.

CDR1 and CDR2 (germline): SGDLS, YYNGEE. The CDR3 consists of 15 residues. V gave up 4 bases and J gave up 6 bases; unmatched junction bases: 6. Individuals aged about 18 to 95 years were recruited from fewer than 30 US areas. Assay: immunoSEQ multiplex PCR; the TCRdb copy retains only in-frame clones and omits some. The table lists over 300,000 clones, about 88% of them singletons. The V call is TRBV9, the J call TRBJ2-1; 11 nucleotides line up with TRBD2. The sequence was obtained from a middle-aged woman who had recovered from COVID-19. Material: PBMCs or T cells enriched from blood (not recorded which). CDR3 sequence reads: CASSIVAGGSNEQFF. The CDR3, as DNA: TGTGCCAGCAGCATTGTAGCGGGAGGGTCCAATGAGCAGTTCTTC. The full variable domain, with the rest looked up from reference TRBV9 and TRBJ2-1, is DSGVTQTPKHLITATGQRVTLRCSPRSGDLSVYWYQQSLDQGLQFLIQYYNGEERAKGNILERFSAQQFPDLHSELNLSSLELGDSALYFCASSIVAGGSNEQFFGPGTRLTVL.